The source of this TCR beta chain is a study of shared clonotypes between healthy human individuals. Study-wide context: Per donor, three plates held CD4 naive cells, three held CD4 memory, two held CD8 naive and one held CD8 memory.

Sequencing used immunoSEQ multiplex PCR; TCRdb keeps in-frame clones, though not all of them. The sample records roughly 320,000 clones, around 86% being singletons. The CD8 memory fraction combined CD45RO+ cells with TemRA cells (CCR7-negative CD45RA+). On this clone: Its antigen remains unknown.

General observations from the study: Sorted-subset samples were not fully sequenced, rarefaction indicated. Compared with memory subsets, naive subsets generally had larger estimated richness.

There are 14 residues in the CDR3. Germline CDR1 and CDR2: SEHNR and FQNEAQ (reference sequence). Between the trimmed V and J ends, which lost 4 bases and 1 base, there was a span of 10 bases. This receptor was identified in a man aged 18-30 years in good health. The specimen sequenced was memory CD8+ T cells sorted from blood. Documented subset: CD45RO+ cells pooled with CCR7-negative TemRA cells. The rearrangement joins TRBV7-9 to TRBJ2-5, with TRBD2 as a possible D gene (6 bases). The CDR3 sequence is CASSYAGGQETQYF. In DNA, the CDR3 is TGTGCCAGCAGCTACGCCGGGGGCCAAGAGACCCAGTACTTC.